The clone carrying this T cell receptor (beta chain) came up many times. Regions amplified from RNA transcripts were the TCR beta CDR3 regions. The TCR CDR3 first-round RT-PCR relied on the HTBI primer set. One entry per CDR3 protein results from TCRdb running MiXCR on the multiplex PCR reads. The sample records about 350,000 distinct CDR3 sequences, around 14% being singletons. The entry originates in a study of T cells in Graves' hyperthyroidism and ophthalmopathy. V lost 7 bases and J 4 bases, leaving 15 bases between the germline ends. Germline values: CDR1 MDHEN, CDR2 SYDVKM. The CDR3 spans 14 residues.

This rearrangement joins TRBV28 to TRBJ2-3; unclear D gene. This clonotype was obtained from a woman aged 25 to 45 with Graves' hyperthyroidism. Material: blood. CDR3 in amino acids: CASTTPMTPDTQYF. CDR3 DNA: TGTGCCAGCACCACCCCGATGACCCCAGATACGCAGTATTTT. Variable domain in full (rest from reference TRBV28 and TRBJ2-3): DVKVTQSSRYLVKRTGEKVFLECVQDMDHENMFWYRQDPGLGLRLIYFSYDVKMKEKGDIPEGYSVSREKKERFSLILESASTNQTSMYLCASTTPMTPDTQYFGPGTRLTVL.